The 10 T cell receptor beta chains reported below all come from one sample, sequenced in a study of T cells after posttransplantation cyclophosphamide. Profiling relied on immunoSEQ multiplex PCR, and the TCRdb table lists in-frame clones only, not all of them. The sample comprises 45,000 to 65,000 clones, 86% of which are singletons, and about 2.6% rests with the top ten. The sequencing sample was made of PBMCs. The receptors shown here come from a man aged 25-45 years with a blood cancer, CMV-positive, and with a related stem cell donor.

The gene calls are TRBV4-2 and TRBJ2-5; 12 nucleotides match TRBD2. The trim removed 6 bases at V and 1 base at J, leaving 6 bases unmatched. The CDR3 is made up of 16 amino acids. CDR1 LGHNA and CDR2 YNFKEQ come from the germline V gene. The CDR3 is CASSLGLAGSQETQYF. The CDR3 DNA reads TGTGCCAGCAGTCTAGGACTAGCGGGGTCCCAAGAGACCCAGTACTTC.

V usage is TRBV5-1 and J usage is TRBJ2-5; TRBD1 might be the D (5 bases). Trimming removed 4 bases from V and 1 base from J, with 11 bases in between. The CDR3 has 14 residues. Germline V gene data show CDR1 as SGHRS and CDR2 as YFSETQ. The CDR3 region is CASSVDNLQETQYF. As DNA, the CDR3 is TGCGCCAGCAGCGTGGACAACCTCCAAGAGACCCAGTACTTC.

The chain has TRBV4-2 and TRBJ1-1, with TRBD1 matching 9 bases. The CDR3 sequence is 15 residues long. The V and J ends lost 4 bases and 3 bases, in that order; junction bases with no gene match: 6. Germline-derived CDR1 and CDR2 are LGHNA and YNFKEQ. CDR3 amino acids: CASSPGDREDTEAFF. The CDR3 DNA is TGTGCCAGCAGCCCTGGGGACAGGGAAGACACTGAAGCTTTCTTT.

The sample holds one count of this clone. The chain links TRBV5-5 to TRBJ1-5; D is unclear. This CDR3 region has 13 residues. Per the germline V gene, CDR1 is SGHKS and CDR2 is YYEKEE (reference sequence). Deletions cut 1 base from V and 5 bases from J, with 7 bases between. DNA for the CDR3: TGTGCCAGCAGCTTGATAACTGATCAGCCCCAGCATTTT. It specifies CASSLITDQPQHF.

J is TRBJ1-2 and V is TRBV7-8; weak D call: TRBD1 (6 bases). CDR1 and CDR2 (germline): SGHVS, FQNEAQ. Trimming shortened V by 0 bases and J by 2 bases, and 13 bases separated the two germline ends. This CDR3 has 16 amino acids. CDR3 in DNA: TGTGCCAGCAGCTTAGCGCGTGGACAGAGAAACTATGGCTACACCTTC. Amino acid sequence: CASSLARGQRNYGYTF.

This chain connects TRBV6-6 to TRBJ1-2, with 7 bases identical to TRBD1. J gave up 8 bases and V 5 bases, and 17 bases lay outside the gene matches. Germline CDR1 and CDR2: MNHNY and SVGAGI (reference sequence). This CDR3 spans 16 amino acids. DNA of the CDR3: TGTGCCAGCAGTCCGAGGACAGGTTCGATTTTGGGAGGCTACACCTTC. Translation: CASSPRTGSILGGYTF.

A single count supports this clone. The chain combines TRBV28 with TRBJ2-5; TRBD1 matches 8 bases. V shed 8 bases, J shed 5 bases, and the junction held 7 bases outside the gene matches. CDR1 is MDHEN and CDR2 is SYDVKM in the germline V gene. The CDR3 runs 13 residues. CDR3: CASALQGEETQYF. The CDR3 coding sequence is TGTGCCAGCGCTTTACAGGGGGAGGAGACCCAGTACTTC.

DNA of the CDR3: TGCGCCAGCAGCTTGGGGGGGCAGGGCACAGATACGCAGTATTTT. Translating it yields CASSLGGQGTDTQYF. The V gene is TRBV5-1, the J gene TRBJ2-3; D is possibly TRBD1 (6 bases). With 0 bases removed from V and 1 base from J, the gap between germline ends came to 9 bases. The CDR3 contains 15 residues. Germline V gene data show CDR1 as SGHRS and CDR2 as YFSETQ.

The rearrangement joins TRBV29-1 to TRBJ1-2; 7 bases line up with TRBD1. Germline trimming cut 3 bases from V and 8 bases from J; bases unmatched to any gene: 6. The CDR3 runs to 12 residues. CDR1 and CDR2 (germline): SQVTM, ANQGSEA. CDR3 DNA sequence: TGCAGCGTTGATGACAGGGTAGGAGGCTACACCTTC. Its translation: CSVDDRVGGYTF.

The chain employs TRBV9 and TRBJ1-2, with 8 bases matching TRBD1. V shed 1 base, J shed 4 bases, and the junction held 3 bases outside the gene matches. CDR1 and CDR2 (germline): SGDLS, YYNGEE. CDR3 size: 14 residues. This chain's CDR3 is CASSVSTGVYGYTF. The CDR3 DNA reads as TGTGCCAGCAGCGTATCGACAGGGGTCTATGGCTACACCTTC.